Listed here are 4 T cell receptor beta chains from one sample, sequenced in a study of early T cells in non-severe SARS-CoV-2 infection. MiXCR, run by TCRdb on the 5' RACE reads, gives a single entry per CDR3 protein. The sample contains 70,000 to 95,000 distinct CDR3 sequences, less than 20% of which appear only once. The sequencing sample was made of whole blood. All receptors derive from an adult who was a healthcare worker with PCR-confirmed SARS-CoV-2 infection or an uninfected control (not recorded which).

This clonotype was recorded a few times. The chain has TRBV7-9 and TRBJ1-2; D is ambiguous. Deletions cut 8 bases from V and 2 bases from J, with 9 bases between. CDR1 and CDR2 (germline): SEHNR, FQNEAQ (reference sequence). The CDR3 totals 12 residues. CDR3 coding DNA: TGTGCCAGCGGGTTAAACAACTATGGCTACACCTTC. Encoded protein: CASGLNNYGYTF. The whole variable domain, filled in from reference TRBV7-9 and TRBJ1-2, reads DTGVSQNPRHKITKRGQNVTFRCDPISEHNRLYWYRQTLGQGPEFLTYFQNEAQLEKSRLLSDRFSAERPKGSFSTLEIQRTEQGDSAMYLCASGLNNYGYTFGSGTRLTVV.

The chain combines TRBV9 with TRBJ2-7; D call uncertain. Germline CDR1 is SGDLS and CDR2 is YYNGEE. V shed 0 bases and J shed 1 base, with 14 bases lying between them. The CDR3 covers 16 residues. CDR3 DNA sequence: TGTGCCAGCAGCGTAGAGGAGACCCTTTGGTCCTACGAGCAGTACTTC. Its translation: CASSVEETLWSYEQYF. Full variable domain (missing parts from reference TRBV9 and TRBJ2-7): DSGVTQTPKHLITATGQRVTLRCSPRSGDLSVYWYQQSLDQGLQFLIQYYNGEERAKGNILERFSAQQFPDLHSELNLSSLELGDSALYFCASSVEETLWSYEQYFGPGTRLTVT.

This chain links TRBV19 with TRBJ2-7; D possibly uses TRBD1 or TRBD2 (5 bases each). The V end lost 11 bases, the J end lost 0 bases, and 17 bases lay between the germline ends. The CDR3 loop spans 14 amino acids. Per germline, CDR1 LNHDA and CDR2 SQIVND (reference sequence). The CDR3 bases are TGTGCCTCCGCCATTCGGGGCAACTCCTACGAGCAGTACTTC. It translates to CASAIRGNSYEQYF. Full variable domain (outside the CDR3, taken from reference TRBV19 and TRBJ2-7): DGGITQSPKYLFRKEGQNVTLSCEQNLNHDAMYWYRQDPGQGLRLIYYSQIVNDFQKGDIAEGYSVSREKKESFPLTVTSAQKNPTAFYLCASAIRGNSYEQYFGPGTRLTVT.

The chain joins TRBV9 to TRBJ1-1; D not resolved. Trimming pared 3 bases from V and 1 base from J, leaving 7 bases between. This CDR3 has 13 residues. Germline V gene lookup returns CDR1 SGDLS and CDR2 YYNGEE. This CDR3 reads CASSAKGNTEAFF. In nucleotides, the CDR3 is TGTGCCAGCAGCGCAAAGGGGAACACTGAAGCTTTCTTT.